The 15 T cell receptor beta chains presented below share a single source sample, sequenced in a study of blood T cell repertoires in COVID-19. The repertoire was sequenced with immunoSEQ multiplex PCR; TCRdb's copy has only in-frame clones and lacks some. The data contain about 240,000 clones, 80% to 85% of them singletons. What was sequenced was peripheral blood. These receptors were obtained from a woman in her sixties or seventies with active or convalescent COVID-19.

The V call is TRBV5-4, the J call TRBJ1-6; D may be TRBD1 (6 bases). The V end was cut by 6 bases, the J end by 6 bases, with 16 bases between. Germline V CDR1 and CDR2: SGHNT, YYREEE (reference sequence). The CDR3 is 15 amino acids. For the CDR3, the DNA is TGTGCCAGCACCCTCCTCGGACAGCCTAATTCACCCCTCCACTTT. It translates to CASTLLGQPNSPLHF.

This sequence joins TRBV3-1 (or the pseudogene TRBV3-2) and TRBJ2-5, with D maybe TRBD1 (8 bases). Germline-derived CDR1 and CDR2 are LGHDT and YNNKEL (reference sequence). V was shortened by 3 bases and J by 1 base, with 15 bases between the two germline ends. The CDR3 runs to 16 residues. CDR3 region: CASSQQGASGQETQYF. Here the CDR3 DNA reads TGTGCCAGCAGCCAGCAGGGGGCTAGCGGCCAAGAGACCCAGTACTTC.

This clone was seen once. The DNA of the CDR3 is TGTGCCAGCAGTTACTCGTTCAGGGAAGAGACCCAGTACTTC. It translates to CASSYSFREETQYF. The V gene is TRBV6-5, the J gene TRBJ2-5; weak D call: TRBD1 (5 bases). V lost 0 bases and J 3 bases, leaving 8 bases between the germline ends. Germline lookup yields CDR1 MNHEY and CDR2 SVGAGI. CDR3 length: 14 amino acids.

This rearrangement joins TRBV6-6 to TRBJ1-5; D unresolved. The CDR3 is 16 amino acids. CDR1 is MNHNY and CDR2 is SVGAGI in the germline V gene (reference sequence). Trimming shortened V by 2 bases and J by 0 bases, and 11 bases separated the two germline ends. The CDR3 sequence is CASSYGVRPSNQPQHF. The DNA of the CDR3 is TGTGCCAGCAGTTACGGAGTGCGCCCTAGCAATCAGCCCCAGCATTTT.

J is TRBJ2-5 and V is TRBV6-6, with 7 nucleotides matching TRBD2. Trimming at V came to 5 bases and at J to 3 bases, leaving 6 bases not matched to a gene. The CDR3 totals 14 residues. Germline assignment: CDR1 MNHNY and CDR2 SVGAGI (reference sequence). Here the CDR3 reads CASSSGVRKETQYF. CDR3 in DNA: TGTGCCAGCAGTAGCGGGGTCCGTAAAGAGACCCAGTACTTC.

The V call is TRBV28, the J call TRBJ2-7; no reliable D call. The germline V gene encodes CDR1 MDHEN and CDR2 SYDVKM. Trimming shortened V by 3 bases and J by 2 bases, and 11 bases separated the two germline ends. The CDR3 loop spans 14 amino acids. The CDR3 protein is CASSFETLTYEQYF. The CDR3 nucleotides are TGTGCCAGCAGTTTTGAGACTTTGACCTACGAGCAGTACTTC.

This clone was seen a handful of times. The chain combines TRBV7-8 with TRBJ2-1, with 10 bases that match TRBD2. Germline assignment: CDR1 SGHVS and CDR2 FQNEAQ. V shed 7 bases and J 2 bases; nucleotides not matched to a gene: 17. CDR3 length: 19 residues. The CDR3 sequence is CASIKTGLAGATPYNEQFF. The CDR3 DNA follows: TGTGCCAGCATTAAAACTGGGCTAGCGGGGGCAACCCCCTACAATGAGCAGTTCTTC.

The chain has TRBV6-6 and TRBJ1-2, with 9 bases fitting TRBD1. The CDR3 has 14 residues. V lost 6 bases and J lost 5; bases outside the gene matches: 7. Germline loops: CDR1 MNHNY, CDR2 SVGAGI (reference sequence). The CDR3 DNA reads TGTGCCAGCAGCCCTCGGACAGGGGTATATGGCTACACCTTC. Translating gives CASSPRTGVYGYTF.

V is TRBV28 and J is TRBJ2-5; D is perhaps TRBD1 (6 bases). The V end lost 5 bases, the J end lost 5 bases, and 15 bases lay between the germline ends. In germline, CDR1 is MDHEN, CDR2 SYDVKM. The CDR3 loop spans 14 amino acids. CDR3 nucleotide sequence: TGTGCCAGCAGTACTACAGGGATTAGGGAGACCCAGTACTTC. Amino acid sequence: CASSTTGIRETQYF.

The genes are TRBV5-1 and TRBJ2-7; 9 bases fit TRBD2. The trim removed 4 bases at V and 3 bases at J, leaving 8 bases unmatched. CDR1 and CDR2 (germline): SGHRS, YFSETQ. The CDR3 runs to 15 residues. CDR3 nucleotide sequence: TGCGCCAGCAGCCCGTCGGGGACTAGCTTCTACGAGCAGTACTTC. This sequence encodes CASSPSGTSFYEQYF.

The chain couples TRBV20-1 to TRBJ2-2; 7 nucleotides line up with TRBD1. The V gene's germline CDR1 is DFQATT and CDR2 SNEGSKA (reference sequence). This CDR3 has 14 amino acids. The V and J ends lost 6 bases and 3 bases, in that order; junction bases with no gene match: 7. The CDR3 coding sequence is TGCAGTGCCAGTCCGGGACAGTACACCGGGGAGCTGTTTTTT. Residues: CSASPGQYTGELFF.

The chain has TRBV7-3 and TRBJ2-1, with unresolved D. The CDR3 spans 14 residues. V was cut by 2 bases and J by 0 bases, with 5 bases left in between. Per germline, CDR1 SGHTA and CDR2 FQGTGA. For the CDR3, the DNA is TGTGCCAGCAGCTTATACAGCTCCTACAATGAGCAGTTCTTC. Translated: CASSLYSSYNEQFF. The whole variable domain, remainder taken from reference TRBV7-3 and TRBJ2-1, is GAGVSQTPSNKVTEKGKYVELRCDPISGHTALYWYRQSLGQGPEFLIYFQGTGAADDSGLPNDRFFAVRPEGSVSTLKIQRTERGDSAVYLCASSLYSSYNEQFFGPGTRLTVL.

The J gene is TRBJ1-4, the V gene TRBV19; 10 bases are a match to TRBD1. The CDR3 sequence is 16 residues long. The ends lost 5 bases at V and 1 base at J; junction bases unmatched: 4. Germline V gene sequence: CDR1 LNHDA, CDR2 SQIVND (reference sequence). This CDR3 is CASSPGTGVTNEKLFF. The DNA of the CDR3 is TGTGCCAGTAGTCCGGGGACAGGGGTAACTAATGAAAAACTGTTTTTT.

Comments on this clone: Additional DNA sequences in this sample encode the identical CDR3. This rearrangement joins TRBV25-1 to TRBJ1-1, with no clear D. Trimming left V 1 base short and J 2 bases short, with 5 bases between. The CDR3 has 13 residues. Germline values: CDR1 MGHDK, CDR2 SYGVNS. CDR3 in amino acids: CASSESVNTEAFF. CDR3 DNA: TGTGCCAGCAGTGAATCAGTCAACACTGAAGCTTTCTTT.

The V gene is TRBV18, the J gene TRBJ1-4; TRBD1 might be the D (6 bases). CDR1 is KGHSH and CDR2 is LQKENI in the germline V gene. There are 14 residues in the CDR3. Trimming removed 3 bases at V and 14 bases at J, with 19 bases between. The CDR3 DNA is TGTGCCAGCTCACCCCGGGACCAACAAAGGGGGCTGTTTTTT. Its translation: CASSPRDQQRGLFF.